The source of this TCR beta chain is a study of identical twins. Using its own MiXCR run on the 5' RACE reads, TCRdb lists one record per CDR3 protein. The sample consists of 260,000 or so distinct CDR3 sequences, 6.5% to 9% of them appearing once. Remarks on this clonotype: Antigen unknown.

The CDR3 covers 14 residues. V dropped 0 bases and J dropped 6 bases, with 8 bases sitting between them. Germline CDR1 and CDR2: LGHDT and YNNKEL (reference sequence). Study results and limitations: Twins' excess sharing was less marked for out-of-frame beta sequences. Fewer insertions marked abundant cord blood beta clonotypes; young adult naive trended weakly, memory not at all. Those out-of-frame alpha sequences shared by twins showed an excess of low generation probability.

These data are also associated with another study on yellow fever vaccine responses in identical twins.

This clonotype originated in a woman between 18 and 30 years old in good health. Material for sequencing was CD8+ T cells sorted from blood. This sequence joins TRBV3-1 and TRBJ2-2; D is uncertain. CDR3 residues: CASSQDMAPGELFF. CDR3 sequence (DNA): TGTGCCAGCAGCCAAGATATGGCACCCGGGGAGCTGTTTTTT.